This record concerns one T cell receptor beta chain sequence. Germline loops: CDR1 SGHNT, CDR2 YENEEA. V was cut by 5 bases and J by 1 base, with 11 bases left in between. This CDR3 contains 14 residues. The protocol was immunoSEQ multiplex PCR, while the TCRdb copy is restricted to in-frame clones and leaves out a portion. The data show approximately 250,000 clones, around 93% seen once. The data are from a study of blood T cell repertoires in COVID-19. The chain has TRBV11-3 and TRBJ1-1; D might be TRBD1 (6 bases). This receptor was obtained from a man aged 40-50 years who had been exposed to COVID-19. The material sequenced was PBMCs or T cells enriched from blood (not recorded which). Written as DNA, the CDR3 is TGTGCCAGCAGCCAGGGACACCAGAACACTGAAGCTTTCTTT. This gives the protein CASSQGHQNTEAFF.